Shown below are 27 T cell receptor beta chains from a single sample sequenced in a study of T cell responses to AZD1222 COVID-19 vaccine. Some clones are missing from TCRdb's copy, which holds only in-frame ones; the method was immunoSEQ multiplex PCR. The sample has more than 150,000 clones; about 94% are singletons. The sample here was peripheral blood, taken on day 0 of AZD1222 vaccination. These TCRs come from an adult in good health.

The chain is built from TRBV19 and TRBJ2-2; TRBD1 agrees at 7 bases. This CDR3 contains 16 residues. CDR1 is LNHDA and CDR2 is SQIVND in the germline V gene (reference sequence). With V trimmed by 2 bases and J by 2 bases, 5 bases remained unmatched. The CDR3 loop reads CASSIRTGLNTGELFF. DNA for the CDR3: TGTGCCAGTAGTATACGGACAGGCCTAAACACCGGGGAGCTGTTTTTT.

The chain combines TRBV11-2 with TRBJ2-5, with 7 bases lining up with TRBD2. Looked up from germline, CDR1 is SGHAT and CDR2 is FQNNGV. This CDR3 is built from 12 residues. V lost 10 bases, J lost 0 bases, and 2 bases stayed unmatched. This CDR3 reads CATAGDQETQYF. The CDR3 DNA reads TGTGCCACTGCGGGAGACCAAGAGACCCAGTACTTC.

The chain carries TRBV28 and TRBJ2-1, with D unresolved. Germline V gene data show CDR1 as MDHEN and CDR2 as SYDVKM. The CDR3 totals 13 residues. Deletions cut 6 bases from V and 8 bases from J, with 14 bases between. CDR3 loop: CASSYDRFYEQFF. As DNA, the CDR3 is TGTGCCAGCAGCTACGACCGTTTCTATGAGCAGTTCTTC.

This chain connects TRBV5-1 to TRBJ2-5, with 7 bases identical to TRBD1. CDR3 length equals 15 residues. CDR1 is SGHRS, CDR2 YFSETQ, per germline. Germline trimming cut 0 bases from V and 4 bases from J; bases unmatched to any gene: 6. Here the CDR3 DNA reads TGCGCCAGCAGCTTGGTAACGACAGGGTCAGAGACCCAGTACTTC. Its translation: CASSLVTTGSETQYF.

This clone has just a few counts. The rearrangement links TRBV7-9 to TRBJ2-2, with TRBD1 identical over 9 bases. This CDR3 comprises 19 residues. Trimming at V came to 5 bases and at J to 4 bases, leaving 17 bases not matched to a gene. Per the germline V gene, CDR1 is SEHNR and CDR2 is FQNEAQ (reference sequence). The CDR3 DNA reads as TGTGCCAGCAGCCCCACAGCCTTAGGGACAGGGAATCTCACCGGGGAGCTGTTTTTT. Encoded protein: CASSPTALGTGNLTGELFF.

The table lists this clone with a count of one. The V call is TRBV30, the J call TRBJ1-2; D is possibly TRBD1 (5 bases). V lost 4 bases and J 0 bases, leaving 15 bases between the germline ends. This CDR3 region has 15 residues. Germline V gene lookup returns CDR1 GTSNPN and CDR2 SVGIG (reference sequence). The CDR3, as DNA: TGTGCCTGGACCCCAGGGACGGACGCTAACTATGGCTACACCTTC. Translation: CAWTPGTDANYGYTF.

The V call is TRBV4-2, the J call TRBJ1-5, with no clear D. The CDR3 contains 14 residues. Per the germline V gene, CDR1 is LGHNA and CDR2 is YNFKEQ. Deletions cut 0 bases from V and 1 base from J, with 4 bases between. CDR3 nucleotide sequence: TGTGCCAGCAGCCAAGATGGCAGCAATCAGCCCCAGCATTTT. Translated, it gives CASSQDGSNQPQHF.

The V and J genes are TRBV15 and TRBJ1-1, with D uncertain. V lost 0 bases and J 10 bases, leaving 18 bases between the germline ends. Germline CDR1 LNHNV, CDR2 YYDKDF (reference sequence). The CDR3 is made up of 15 amino acids. The CDR3 spells CATSRDLPSGFGAFF. The CDR3 DNA reads as TGTGCCACCAGCAGAGATCTTCCTAGCGGCTTCGGAGCTTTCTTT.

The CDR3 is CASSLVGSPLHF. For the CDR3, the DNA is TGTGCCAGTAGTTTGGTGGGATCACCCCTCCACTTT. The chain has TRBV19 and TRBJ1-6; D unresolved. Deletions cut 5 bases from V and 10 bases from J, with 9 bases between. The CDR3 covers 12 residues. Germline CDR1 LNHDA, CDR2 SQIVND (reference sequence).

V usage is TRBV9 and J usage is TRBJ2-1; D unresolved. The CDR3 has 13 residues. Trimming cost V 3 bases and J 4 bases, with 8 bases left between them. Germline V gene lookup returns CDR1 SGDLS and CDR2 YYNGEE. The DNA of the CDR3 is TGTGCCAGCAGCGGGGCCAGATACAATGAGCAGTTCTTC. Translation gives CASSGARYNEQFF.

This clone occurred a few times. The chain has TRBV27 and TRBJ2-1, with 11 bases fitting TRBD2. This CDR3 has 16 amino acids. V gave up 3 bases and J gave up 8 bases; unmatched junction bases: 9. From germline, CDR1 is MNHEY and CDR2 SMNVEV (reference sequence). CDR3 loop: CASSFYGSGGGDEQFF. CDR3 sequence (DNA): TGTGCCAGCAGTTTTTATGGTAGCGGGGGGGGCGATGAGCAGTTCTTC.

The chain has TRBV21-1 and TRBJ2-2; no DNA check was done on the table's D call, TRBD1. TRBV21-1 is described as a pseudogene. The length of the CDR3 is 17 residues. As DNA, the CDR3 is TGTGCCAGCAGCAAATACGAGCGGACAGAGAACACCGGGGAGCTGTTTTTT. Protein product: CASSKYERTENTGELFF.

The chain has TRBV5-4 and TRBJ2-1; D is tentatively TRBD1 or TRBD2 (5 bases each). Per germline, CDR1 SGHNT and CDR2 YYREEE (reference sequence). The CDR3 has 16 amino acids. The V and J ends lost 0 bases and 3 bases respectively, with 13 bases between them. The CDR3 DNA reads as TGTGCCAGCAGCTTGGATTTGGGACCCAACTACAATGAGCAGTTCTTC. Residues: CASSLDLGPNYNEQFF.

The chain uses TRBV6-2 or TRBV6-3 and TRBJ1-5, with D hard to call. The CDR3 is 15 residues long. Germline V gene sequence: CDR1 MNHEY, CDR2 SVGEGT. The V and J ends lost 0 bases and 5 bases respectively, with 11 bases between them. The CDR3 DNA follows: TGTGCCAGCAGTTACTCGAAATCCCCCGATCAGCCCCAGCATTTT. This encodes CASSYSKSPDQPQHF.

The chain recombines TRBV11-1 with TRBJ2-5; D uncertain. CDR1 and CDR2 from the germline V gene are SGHAT and FQDESV (reference sequence). CDR3 size: 15 residues. V shed 1 base and J shed 5 bases, with 14 bases lying between them. The CDR3: CASSLGAGPQETQYF. The CDR3 DNA reads as TGTGCCAGCAGCTTAGGTGCAGGCCCCCAGGAGACCCAGTACTTC.

Concerning this clone itself: The identical CDR3 is also encoded by other nucleotide sequences in the sample. This chain connects TRBV5-1 to TRBJ2-1; D not certain. CDR3 length: 12 residues. Germline V gene lookup returns CDR1 SGHRS and CDR2 YFSETQ. V dropped 1 base and J dropped 7 bases, with 6 bases sitting between them. CDR3: CASSLKGNEQFF. The CDR3 region has the DNA TGCGCCAGCAGCTTGAAGGGAAATGAGCAGTTCTTC.

The gene calls are TRBV28 and TRBJ1-6, with D possibly being TRBD1 (5 bases). This CDR3 comprises 12 residues. The germline gives CDR1 MDHEN, CDR2 SYDVKM. V was clipped by 11 bases and J by 13 bases, with 18 bases between them. The CDR3 protein is CAVGGPTSPLHF. CDR3 coding DNA: TGTGCCGTGGGGGGACCGACCTCTCCCCTCCACTTT.

The chain has TRBV5-4 and TRBJ1-2; no definite D call. The ends were cut back, 1 base at V and 6 bases at J, with 10 bases in the middle. The CDR3 is made up of 13 amino acids. CDR1 and CDR2 (germline): SGHNT, YYREEE (reference sequence). The CDR3 here is CASSLPRLDGYTF. The DNA of the CDR3 is TGTGCCAGCAGCTTGCCCCGACTGGATGGCTACACCTTC.

V and J are TRBV19 and TRBJ2-2, with a possible D match to TRBD2 (6 bases). Trimming removed 3 bases from V and 2 bases from J, with 13 bases in between. Germline lookup yields CDR1 LNHDA and CDR2 SQIVND (reference sequence). This CDR3 is built from 16 residues. DNA for the CDR3: TGTGCCAGTAGTATCCCCACTAGCCGCAACACCGGGGAGCTGTTTTTT. Translation: CASSIPTSRNTGELFF.

The chain has TRBV19 and TRBJ2-2; 7 bases map to TRBD2. The V gene's germline CDR1 is LNHDA and CDR2 SQIVND (reference sequence). This CDR3 contains 13 residues. V was clipped by 9 bases and J by 2 bases; unmatched bases: 3. The CDR3 here is CASMGLNTGELFF. CDR3 nucleotides: TGTGCCAGCATGGGACTAAACACCGGGGAGCTGTTTTTT.

The V call is TRBV19, the J call TRBJ1-2; no firm D call. Germline lookup yields CDR1 LNHDA and CDR2 SQIVND (reference sequence). Deletions cut 3 bases from V and 3 bases from J, with 5 bases between. CDR3 size: 12 residues. CDR3 bases: TGTGCCAGTAGTATCCAATACTATGGCTACACCTTC. Its translation is CASSIQYYGYTF.

The rearrangement uses TRBV11-3 and TRBJ2-7; 7 nucleotides agree with TRBD1. The CDR3 has 14 amino acids. CDR1 and CDR2 (germline): SGHNT, YENEEA. V gave up 1 base and J gave up 5 bases; unmatched junction bases: 5. CDR3 residues: CASSLAGQSHEQYF. The CDR3 nucleotides are TGTGCCAGCAGCTTAGCGGGACAGTCCCACGAGCAGTACTTC.

This clone has only one observation. The V and J genes are TRBV5-1 and TRBJ2-3; D not resolved. The CDR3 totals 15 residues. V gave up 4 bases and J gave up 5 bases, with 17 bases separating them. From germline, CDR1 is SGHRS and CDR2 YFSETQ. CDR3 nucleotides: TGCGCCAGCAGCCCCGCATGGGGAAACAGAGATACGCAGTATTTT. Encoded protein: CASSPAWGNRDTQYF.

The chain uses TRBV2 and TRBJ2-1; 7 nucleotides line up with TRBD1. This CDR3 has 15 residues. The germline V gene has CDR1 SNHLY and CDR2 FYNNEI. With V trimmed by 6 bases and J by 4 bases, 9 bases remained unmatched. CDR3 protein: CASRQGVIGYNEQFF. The CDR3 DNA follows: TGTGCCAGCAGGCAGGGGGTCATAGGATACAATGAGCAGTTCTTC.

CDR3 in amino acids: CATGRARTSGRAGEQFF. CDR3 nucleotide sequence: TGTGCCACCGGACGGGCTCGGACTAGCGGGAGGGCGGGTGAGCAGTTCTTC. The chain recombines TRBV19 with TRBJ2-1, with 15 bases aligning to TRBD2. The CDR3 consists of 17 residues. Trimming at V came to 10 bases and at J to 9 bases, leaving 16 bases not matched to a gene. Germline V gene sequence: CDR1 LNHDA, CDR2 SQIVND (reference sequence). The full variable domain, rest sourced from reference TRBV19 and TRBJ2-1, is DGGITQSPKYLFRKEGQNVTLSCEQNLNHDAMYWYRQDPGQGLRLIYYSQIVNDFQKGDIAEGYSVSREKKESFPLTVTSAQKNPTAFYLCATGRARTSGRAGEQFFGPGTRLTVL.

The chain carries TRBV5-4 and TRBJ2-7; possible D gene TRBD2, 5 bases. The CDR3 totals 14 residues. Germline-derived CDR1 and CDR2 are SGHNT and YYREEE (reference sequence). V dropped 0 bases and J dropped 6 bases, with 13 bases sitting between them. The CDR3 bases are TGTGCCAGCAGCTTGGGTTCCGGGAACTTCGAGCAGTACTTC. As protein: CASSLGSGNFEQYF.

V and J are TRBV28 and TRBJ2-1; 7 positions agree with TRBD1. The CDR3 has 14 residues. V gave up 7 bases and J gave up 2 bases; unmatched junction bases: 5. CDR1 MDHEN and CDR2 SYDVKM come from the germline V gene. The CDR3 region is CASKPGGPYNEQFF. CDR3 coding DNA: TGTGCCAGCAAGCCAGGGGGTCCCTACAATGAGCAGTTCTTC.